This is a list of T cell receptor beta chains from one sample in a study of control samples from healthy donors and cancer patients. This table comes from immunoSEQ multiplex PCR, and its TCRdb copy is limited to in-frame clones, with some not included. The sample carries 350,000 to 450,000 clones, approximately 92% recorded once. Material for sequencing was PBMCs. The receptors were gathered from a man aged 35 to 55 with head and neck cancer. Each CDR3 is given with its conserved first and last residue. The order of the fields is D gene, clone size, V gene, J gene, CDR3 DNA, CDR3 protein. D genes are given only for firm matches. Clone size is given for some rows only: seen once, a few or many times, or a class if the clone is expanded.

>TRBD2|.|TRBV29-1|TRBJ2-7
TGCAGCGTTCGGCGGGGGGGCTACGAGCAGTACTTC
CSVRRGGYEQYF
>TRBD2|few|TRBV6-4|TRBJ2-1
TGTGCCAGCAGTGACGGGACTAGCGGCAATGAGCAGTTCTTC
CASSDGTSGNEQFF
>.|.|TRBV24-1|TRBJ2-2
TGTGCCACCCTAGACCAAAACACCGGGGAGCTGTTTTTT
CATLDQNTGELFF
>TRBD2|.|TRBV11-2|TRBJ2-3
TGTGCCAGCAGCTTAGGTTCCCTAGCGGGTTACCTCACAGATACGCAGTATTTT
CASSLGSLAGYLTDTQYF
>.|few|TRBV5-8|TRBJ1-4
TGTGCCAGCAGCTTTGGAAGGGGCCCTATTTATAATGAAAAACTGTTTTTT
CASSFGRGPIYNEKLFF
>.|.|TRBV6-1|TRBJ1-1
TGTGCCAGCAGTGAAGTTCGGCTCCTGGGCCCTATCTTT
CASSEVRLLGPIF
>TRBD2|.|TRBV5-1|TRBJ2-3
TGCGCCAGCAGATACCTAGCGGGGGACACAGATACGCAGTATTTT
CASRYLAGDTDTQYF
>TRBD2|.|TRBV27|TRBJ2-7
TGTGCCAGCAGTTTACCACTAGCGGACTTCTCCTACGAGCAGTACTTC
CASSLPLADFSYEQYF
>TRBD2|.|TRBV28|TRBJ2-1
TGTGCCAGCAGTCCGCGACGACTAGCGGGAGGGGTTGAGCAGTTCTTC
CASSPRRLAGGVEQFF
>.|.|TRBV6-5|TRBJ2-2
TGTGCCAGCCTCTGGGGAGGCAACACCGGGGAGCTGTTTTTT
CASLWGGNTGELFF
>.|.|TRBV11-2|TRBJ2-7
TGTGCCAGCAGCTTACTACTAGGGTCCTACGAGCAGTACTTC
CASSLLLGSYEQYF
>.|.|TRBV28|TRBJ1-3
TGTGCCAGCAGTTTAGACGTGGGGGACACTTTTAACTCTGGAAACACCATATATTTT
CASSLDVGDTFNSGNTIYF
>.|.|TRBV28|TRBJ2-3
TGTGCCAGCAGTTTATGGGTCCGGGGGCGCAGCACAGATACGCAGTATTTT
CASSLWVRGRSTDTQYF
>.|.|TRBV5-1|TRBJ2-7
TGCGCCAGCAGCTTGGGCGGGCCCCAGAGGGGAATCCGGGCCTACGAGCAGTACTTC
CASSLGGPQRGIRAYEQYF
>TRBD1|.|TRBV2|TRBJ1-6
TGTGCCAGCAGTGAAGAGGGGACAGGTAATTCACCCCTCCACTTT
CASSEEGTGNSPLHF
>.|.|TRBV11-1|TRBJ2-5
TGTGCCAGCAGCTCCCCGACAGGTTTGATCGAGACCCAGTACTTC
CASSSPTGLIETQYF
>.|.|TRBV27|TRBJ2-7
TGTGCCAGCAGTACAGCCTACGAGCAGTACTTC
CASSTAYEQYF
>.|.|TRBV19|TRBJ1-1
TGTGCCAGTAGTATGAGGATGGGGAACACTGAAGCTTTCTTT
CASSMRMGNTEAFF
>TRBD1|.|TRBV5-1|TRBJ2-1
TGCGCCACCCGGGACAGGACTTACAATGAGCAGTTCTTC
CATRDRTYNEQFF
>.|.|TRBV9|TRBJ1-2
TGTGCCAGCAGCGTAGGGGCGGAAGGCTACACCTTC
CASSVGAEGYTF
>TRBD1|.|TRBV27|TRBJ2-7
TGTGCCAGCAGTTTGGGGGGGACAGGGGTCTACGAGCAGTACTTC
CASSLGGTGVYEQYF
>.|.|TRBV5-4|TRBJ2-7
TGTGCCGCACGCCGGGAGCTAGACGTCCAGGAGCAGTACTTC
CAARRELDVQEQYF
>.|.|TRBV19|TRBJ2-3
TGTGCCAGTAGTTCGATAGGGGGGGGACGGTCTAGCTGGGATACGCAGTATTTT
CASSSIGGGRSSWDTQYF
>.|.|TRBV4-1|TRBJ2-3
TGCGCCAGCAGCCAAGCTAGCGGCACAGATACGCAGTATTTT
CASSQASGTDTQYF
>.|.|TRBV9|TRBJ2-2
TGTGCCAGCAGCGTAGATTGGGGGGCCAGTACCGGGGAGCTGTTTTTT
CASSVDWGASTGELFF
>.|.|TRBV28|TRBJ2-2
TGTGCCAGCGGATTACAGGCGGACGGGGAGCTGTTTTTT
CASGLQADGELFF
>TRBD2|.|TRBV3-1/TRBV3-2|TRBJ2-3
TGTGCCAGCAGCCCCTTTCCCCTAGCGGGGGGGTCAGATACGCAGTATTTT
CASSPFPLAGGSDTQYF
>.|.|TRBV11-1|TRBJ2-2
TGTGCCAGCAGCTTAGAAACCGGGGAGCTGTTTTTT
CASSLETGELFF
>.|.|TRBV15|TRBJ2-1
TGTGCCACCAGCAGAGGCTCGAGGGCCTCCTACAATGAGCAGTTCTTC
CATSRGSRASYNEQFF
>.|.|TRBV7-2|TRBJ1-5
TGTGCCAGCAGCTTAAGGGGCGGGGATGGAACCAATCAGCCCCAGCATTTT
CASSLRGGDGTNQPQHF
>.|.|TRBV12-5|TRBJ1-1
TGTGCTAGTGGTTTGCATCCGAACACTGAAGCTTTCTTT
CASGLHPNTEAFF
>TRBD2|.|TRBV5-1|TRBJ2-1
TGCGCCAGCAGCTTAGGGACTAGCGGGTACAATGAGCAGTTCTTC
CASSLGTSGYNEQFF
>.|.|TRBV5-1|TRBJ2-1
TGCGCCAGCAGCTTGGGACAGAACTTTAACTACAATGAGCAGTTCTTC
CASSLGQNFNYNEQFF
>.|once|TRBV27|TRBJ2-7
TGTGCCAGCAGTTTCAAGGACGCATCCTACGAGCAGTACTTC
CASSFKDASYEQYF
>TRBD2|.|TRBV27|TRBJ2-2
TGTGCCAGCAGTTTTTTGGCGGGAGGCACCGGGGAGCTGTTTTTT
CASSFLAGGTGELFF
>.|.|TRBV30|TRBJ2-3
TGTGCCTGGAGTCCGACTAGGAAGACAGATACGCAGTATTTT
CAWSPTRKTDTQYF
>TRBD1|.|TRBV5-6|TRBJ1-4
TGTGCCAGCAGCCCAGACAGGGGTGCAACTAATGAAAAACTGTTTTTT
CASSPDRGATNEKLFF
>.|.|TRBV4-1|TRBJ1-4
TGCGCCAGCAGCCAAGAATTCGCAGGGCGTTGGGAAAAACTGTTTTTT
CASSQEFAGRWEKLFF
>.|few|TRBV7-8|TRBJ1-5
TGTGCCAGCAGCTTAGGTTATGGGGGCGGGGGGAATCAGCCCCAGCATTTT
CASSLGYGGGGNQPQHF
>TRBD1|once|TRBV28|TRBJ2-2
TGTGCCAGCAACTGGGGACAGGGGGCCACCGGGGAGCTGTTTTTT
CASNWGQGATGELFF
>.|.|TRBV5-1|TRBJ2-2
TGCGCCAGCAGCTTGTCTACAGGGACGAACACCGGGGAGCTGTTTTTT
CASSLSTGTNTGELFF
>.|.|TRBV21-1|TRBJ1-1
TGTGCCAGCAGCAAAGCGAATGGGGGCGGGAACACTGAAGCTTTCTTT
CASSKANGGGNTEAFF